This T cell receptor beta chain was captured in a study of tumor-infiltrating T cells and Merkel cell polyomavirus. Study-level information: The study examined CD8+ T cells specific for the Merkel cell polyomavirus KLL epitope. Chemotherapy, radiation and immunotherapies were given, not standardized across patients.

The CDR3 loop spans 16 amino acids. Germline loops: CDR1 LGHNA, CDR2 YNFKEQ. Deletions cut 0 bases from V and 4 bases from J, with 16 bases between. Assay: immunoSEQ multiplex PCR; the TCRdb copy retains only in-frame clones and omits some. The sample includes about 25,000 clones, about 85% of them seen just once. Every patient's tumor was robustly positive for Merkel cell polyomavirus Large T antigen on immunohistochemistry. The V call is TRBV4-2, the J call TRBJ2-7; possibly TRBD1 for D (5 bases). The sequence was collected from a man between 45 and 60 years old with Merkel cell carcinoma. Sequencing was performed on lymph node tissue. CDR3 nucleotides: TGTGCCAGCAGCCAAGAATATAGACAGTCTTTATACGAGCAGTACTTC. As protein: CASSQEYRQSLYEQYF.